These 5 T cell receptor beta chains were all obtained from the same sample, sequenced in a study of identifying expanded T cells in peripheral blood. Clones were read by immunoSEQ multiplex PCR, and TCRdb kept only the in-frame ones, dropping some. The sample holds some 120,000 clones, roughly 80% seen once. Sequenced: blood. All receptors derive from a person between 18 and 70 years old in good health.

This CDR3 reads CASRGNLLNTIYF. In DNA form, the CDR3 reads TGTGCCAGTAGAGGGAACCTCTTAAACACCATATATTTT. This chain uses TRBV19 with TRBJ1-3; D unclear. Germline V gene data show CDR1 as LNHDA and CDR2 as SQIVND (reference sequence). Deletions cut 6 bases from V and 6 bases from J, with 12 bases between. The CDR3 length is 13 residues.

This chain links TRBV6-6 with TRBJ2-7; D unresolved. The CDR3 is made up of 11 amino acids. V shed 6 bases and J shed 6 bases, with 9 bases lying between them. From germline, CDR1 is MNHNY and CDR2 SVGAGI (reference sequence). CDR3 sequence: CASSTYGEQYF. CDR3 nucleotide sequence: TGTGCCAGCAGCACATATGGCGAGCAGTACTTC.

V usage is TRBV10-2 and J usage is TRBJ1-1; D gene unclear. Trimming took 5 bases from V and 0 from J, leaving 10 bases between them. CDR1 WSHSY and CDR2 SAAADI come from the germline V gene. The CDR3 sequence is 14 residues long. The CDR3, as DNA: TGCGCCAGCAGTTTTCAAGGGATGAACACTGAAGCTTTCTTT. It yields the protein CASSFQGMNTEAFF.

This rearrangement joins TRBV11-2 to TRBJ2-7; D is ambiguous. Germline-derived CDR1 and CDR2 are SGHAT and FQNNGV. The CDR3 is 12 amino acids. The V end lost 2 bases, the J end lost 3 bases, and 5 bases lay between the germline ends. In nucleotides, the CDR3 is TGTGCCAGCAGCTTAATACTCTACGAGCAGTACTTC. Its translation is CASSLILYEQYF.

This clone was counted a few times. Different DNA sequences within this sample yield the same CDR3. The chain recombines TRBV6-5 with TRBJ1-1; no clear D. Trimming pared 5 bases from V and 2 bases from J, leaving 9 bases between. In germline, CDR1 is MNHEY, CDR2 SVGAGI. The CDR3 consists of 13 residues. The CDR3 is CASSRLGNTEAFF. DNA of the CDR3: TGTGCCAGCAGTAGACTGGGAAACACTGAAGCTTTCTTT.